What follows describes a single T cell receptor (beta chain). Its binding antigen is unknown. No base-level quality is on record; no much larger clone is a single base apart. Germline trimming: 6 bases from V, 0 bases from J; junction bases outside gene matches: 10. The CDR1 and CDR2 encoded by the germline V gene (reference sequence) are MNHEY and SMNVEV. The CDR3 runs 17 amino acids, cysteine and phenylalanine included. The read is trimmed to its CDR3 DNA, 51 bases read in frame from base 1. The record originates from a study of blood T cell repertoires in COVID-19 (dated by TCRdb to the early 2020s). Notes on the research overall: Collaborator samples came from the United States, Italy and Spain and covered acute and convalescent phases of COVID-19. Subjects who had been exposed to COVID-19, were actively infected with it, or had recovered from it provided the deeply sampled blood TCRbeta repertoires that made up the dataset. The repertoires were released in a freely available public database intended as a resource for research on the immune response to SARS-CoV-2. Nearly every sample came with metadata listing a de-identified subject ID, COVID-19 status, age in years and sex. Samples were obtained from the ongoing ImmuneRACE study (first 160 participants) and from about 1,300 subjects provided by 6 global collaborators. Where available, HLA class I and class II types were obtained from metadata supplied by the sample provider rather than from assay-based typing. The prospective study material was composed of cDNA or gDNA derived from T cells, B-cell-depleted T cells, or PBMCs.

Whole blood was collected in K2EDTA tubes by collaborating institutions according to the institutions' own protocols. For TCRbeta analysis, collaborators shipped samples as frozen whole blood, isolated PBMCs, or DNA extracted from either of those sample types. Overall study outcomes, separate from this receptor: Clinical and demographic metadata were provided uncurated, with the amount varying by source and participant.

The immunoSEQ Assay, a bias-controlled multiplex PCR, was used to amplify TCRbeta CDR3 regions from genomic DNA. The study's own analysis went as follows. Nucleated cell counts per sample were estimated from amplification of reference gene primers within the assay. To quantify the absolute abundance of each unique TCRbeta CDR3 rearrangement, sequence reads were collapsed and filtered. Productive Simpson clonality was computed per sample as the square root of Simpson's diversity index over productive rearrangements. TCRdb re-hosts the immuneACCESS table, in-frame sequences only. Its copies lack some clones; in the studies checked, an unresolved V gene accounts for under half of them, and the cause for the rest is not known. D and trimming come from the DNA, and the V and J calls and clone size come from that table. Within this sample are around 100,000 clones, with about 77% of them counted one time only. The ten largest clones add up to roughly a third of the sample.

Input material: peripheral blood. This TCR came from a man in his sixties or seventies with active or convalescent COVID-19. This chain is built from TRBV27 and TRBJ2-1, with 8 bases matching TRBD2. The DNA reads TGTGCCAGCAGGCGGCTAGCGGGTCTAAGCTCCTACAATGAGCAGTTCTTC. Its translation is CASRRLAGLSSYNEQFF.